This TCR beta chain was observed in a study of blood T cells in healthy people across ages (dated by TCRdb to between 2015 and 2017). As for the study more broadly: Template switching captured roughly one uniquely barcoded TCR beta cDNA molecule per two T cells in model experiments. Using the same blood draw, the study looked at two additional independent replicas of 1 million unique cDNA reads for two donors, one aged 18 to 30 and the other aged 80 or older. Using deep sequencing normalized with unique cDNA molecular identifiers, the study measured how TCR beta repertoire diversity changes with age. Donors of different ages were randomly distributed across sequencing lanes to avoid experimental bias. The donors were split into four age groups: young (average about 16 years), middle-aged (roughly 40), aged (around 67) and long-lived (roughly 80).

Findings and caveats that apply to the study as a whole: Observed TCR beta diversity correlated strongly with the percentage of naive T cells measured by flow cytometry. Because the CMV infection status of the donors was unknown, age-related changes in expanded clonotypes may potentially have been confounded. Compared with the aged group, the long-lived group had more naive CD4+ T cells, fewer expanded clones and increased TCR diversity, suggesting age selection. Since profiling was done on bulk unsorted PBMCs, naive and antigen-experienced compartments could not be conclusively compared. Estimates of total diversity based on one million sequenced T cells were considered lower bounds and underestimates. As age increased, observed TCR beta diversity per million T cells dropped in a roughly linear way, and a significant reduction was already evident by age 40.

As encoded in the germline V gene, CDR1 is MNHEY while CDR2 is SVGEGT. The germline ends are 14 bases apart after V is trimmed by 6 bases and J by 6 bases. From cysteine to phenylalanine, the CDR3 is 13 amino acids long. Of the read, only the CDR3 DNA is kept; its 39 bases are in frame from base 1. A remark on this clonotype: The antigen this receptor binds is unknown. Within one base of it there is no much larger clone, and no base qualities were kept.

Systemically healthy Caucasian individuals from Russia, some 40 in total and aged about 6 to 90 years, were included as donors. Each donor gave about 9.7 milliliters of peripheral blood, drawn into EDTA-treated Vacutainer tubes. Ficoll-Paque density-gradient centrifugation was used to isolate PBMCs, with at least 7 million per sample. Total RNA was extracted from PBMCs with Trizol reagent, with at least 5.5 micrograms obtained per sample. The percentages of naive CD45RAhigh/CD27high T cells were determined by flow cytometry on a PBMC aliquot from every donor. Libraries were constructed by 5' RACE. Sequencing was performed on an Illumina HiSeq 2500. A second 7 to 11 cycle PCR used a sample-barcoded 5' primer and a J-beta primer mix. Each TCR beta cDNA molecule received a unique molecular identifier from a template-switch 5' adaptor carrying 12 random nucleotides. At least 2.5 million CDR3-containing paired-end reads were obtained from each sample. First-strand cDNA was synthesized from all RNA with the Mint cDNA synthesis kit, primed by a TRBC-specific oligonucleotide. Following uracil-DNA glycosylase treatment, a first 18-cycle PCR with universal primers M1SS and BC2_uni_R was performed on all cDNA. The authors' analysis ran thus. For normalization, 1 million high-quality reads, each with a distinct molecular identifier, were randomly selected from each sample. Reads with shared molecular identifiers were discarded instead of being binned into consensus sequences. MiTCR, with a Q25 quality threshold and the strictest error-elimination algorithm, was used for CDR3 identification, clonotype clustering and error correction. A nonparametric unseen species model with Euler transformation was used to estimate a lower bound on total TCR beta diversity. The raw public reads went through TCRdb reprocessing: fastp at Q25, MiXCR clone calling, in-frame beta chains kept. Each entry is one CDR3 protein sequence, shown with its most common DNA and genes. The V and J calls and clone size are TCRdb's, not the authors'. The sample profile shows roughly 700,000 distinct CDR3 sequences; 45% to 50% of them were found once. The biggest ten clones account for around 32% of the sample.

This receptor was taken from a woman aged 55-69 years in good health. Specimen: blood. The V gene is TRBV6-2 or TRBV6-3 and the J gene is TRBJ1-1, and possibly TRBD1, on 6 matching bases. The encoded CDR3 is CASRQGRGSEAFF. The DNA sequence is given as TGTGCCAGCAGGCAGGGGCGTGGATCTGAAGCTTTCTTT.